One and the same sample provided the 10 T cell receptor beta chains below, sequenced in a study of OX40 agonist ivuxolimab in advanced cancers. Clones were sequenced by immunoSEQ multiplex PCR, and TCRdb holds only the in-frame ones, with some missing. The sample shows 90,000 or so clones, 90% to 95% of them seen only once. This specimen consisted of CD4+ or CD8+ T cells sorted from blood, obtained in a trial of the OX40 agonist ivuxolimab. Receptors were obtained from an adult with an advanced solid tumor such as melanoma, head and neck, liver or kidney cancer.

The CDR3 protein is CASGTGNYGYTF. CDR3 in DNA: TGTGCCAGCGGTACAGGGAACTATGGCTACACCTTC. This chain links TRBV5-4 with TRBJ1-2; the D gene is possibly TRBD1 (6 bases). With 7 bases removed from V and 2 bases from J, the gap between germline ends came to 9 bases. CDR3 length: 12 amino acids. Germline-derived CDR1 and CDR2 are SGHNT and YYREEE (reference sequence).

The rearrangement uses TRBV6-5 and TRBJ1-2; 8 nucleotides match TRBD1. V was pared by 6 bases and J by 3 bases, with 9 bases of the junction left unmatched. In germline, CDR1 is MNHEY, CDR2 SVGAGI. This CDR3 has 15 residues. The CDR3: CASSHAGQGDYGYTF. The CDR3 bases are TGTGCCAGCAGCCACGCCGGACAGGGAGACTATGGCTACACCTTC.

V usage is TRBV29-1 and J usage is TRBJ2-1; 9 bases fit TRBD2. This CDR3 has 18 residues. Germline V gene data show CDR1 as SQVTM and CDR2 as ANQGSEA. The trim removed 4 bases at V and 2 bases at J, leaving 15 bases unmatched. CDR3: CSVVWVAGVFLPYNEQFF. DNA for the CDR3: TGCAGCGTTGTTTGGGTAGCGGGAGTTTTCCTACCCTACAATGAGCAGTTCTTC.

The chain is built from TRBV10-3 and TRBJ2-4, with 7 bases fitting TRBD1. Germline V gene lookup returns CDR1 ENHRY and CDR2 SYGVKD. V shed 5 bases and J 5 bases; nucleotides not matched to a gene: 12. This CDR3 contains 16 residues. The CDR3 DNA sequence: TGTGCCATCAGTCCTTCCACTACCGGGACAGAAAACATTCAGTACTTC. This translates into CAISPSTTGTENIQYF.

The genes are TRBV18 and TRBJ1-2, with 7 bases matching TRBD1. The CDR3 contains 18 residues. CDR1 is KGHSH and CDR2 is LQKENI in the germline V gene. The ends lost 0 bases at V and 1 base at J; junction bases unmatched: 11. CDR3 nucleotides: TGTGCCAGCTCACCACCCCGAAGCAGGGGGAGGAATAACTATGGCTACACCTTC. This encodes CASSPPRSRGRNNYGYTF.

V gene TRBV6-1 combines with J gene TRBJ1-5; D is possibly TRBD1 (6 bases). Looked up from germline, CDR1 is MNHNS and CDR2 is SASEGT. The length of the CDR3 is 14 residues. V was trimmed by 8 bases and J by 4 bases, leaving 15 bases between them. The CDR3 bases are TGTGCCAGCGCCAGTGTGGGGGCAAATCAGCCCCAGCATTTT. This translates into CASASVGANQPQHF.

The chain uses TRBV5-1 and TRBJ2-1; D gene ambiguous. The ends were cut back, 8 bases at V and 5 bases at J, with 11 bases in the middle. This CDR3 is built from 12 residues. Germline V gives CDR1 SGHRS, CDR2 YFSETQ. CDR3: CASADHNNEQFF. For the CDR3, the DNA is TGCGCCAGTGCGGACCACAACAATGAGCAGTTCTTC.

The CDR3 spells CASSLGGRPTEAFF. The CDR3 bases are TGCGCCAGCAGCTTGGGGGGACGCCCCACTGAAGCTTTCTTT. The chain is built from TRBV5-1 and TRBJ1-1; D is perhaps TRBD1 (5 bases). CDR3 length equals 14 residues. Germline CDR1 is SGHRS and CDR2 is YFSETQ. Trimming pared 0 bases from V and 4 bases from J, leaving 10 bases between.

J is TRBJ2-5 and V is TRBV28, with 10 bases identical to TRBD1. Losses at the gene ends were 7 bases for V and 4 bases for J; bases not matched to a gene: 6. This CDR3 is built from 14 residues. Germline V gives CDR1 MDHEN, CDR2 SYDVKM. CDR3 residues: CASIKTGGAETQYF. Here the CDR3 DNA reads TGTGCCAGCATAAAGACAGGGGGCGCAGAGACCCAGTACTTC.

V is TRBV28 and J is TRBJ2-5; D gene uncertain. Germline loops: CDR1 MDHEN, CDR2 SYDVKM. The CDR3 contains 12 residues. Trimming shortened V by 2 bases and J by 1 base, and 2 bases separated the two germline ends. The CDR3 is CASSLSQETQYF. The CDR3 DNA reads as TGTGCCAGCAGTTTAAGCCAAGAGACCCAGTACTTC.